This is a list of T cell receptor beta chains from one sample in a study of shared clonotypes between healthy human individuals. TCRdb's copy holds only in-frame clones and misses some; the assay was immunoSEQ multiplex PCR. The table includes 2 million to 3 million clones, roughly 93% detected once. The sample was naive CD4+ T cells from PBMCs. The source of these receptors is a man aged 18 to 35 in good health. Some clones in this sample may be carry-over from other donors' samples. Both conserved end residues are part of each CDR3. Fields, in order: D gene, clone size, J gene, V gene, CDR3 protein, CDR3 DNA. D genes are given only for firm matches. Clone size, where shown, is once, few, many, or a class for clones that have expanded.

D: TRBD2; size: .; J: TRBJ2-7; V: TRBV18; CDR3: CASSPMAGVNGQYF; DNA: TGTGCCAGCTCACCGATGGCGGGAGTAAATGGGCAGTACTTC
D: TRBD2; size: .; J: TRBJ2-3; V: TRBV29-1; CDR3: CSLTSGRAPDTQYF; DNA: TGCAGCCTTACTAGCGGGAGGGCCCCAGATACGCAGTATTTT
D: .; size: .; J: TRBJ1-2; V: TRBV5-1; CDR3: CASSPGGHRAGYTF; DNA: TGCGCCAGCAGCCCTGGCGGCCATAGGGCTGGCTACACCTTC
D: TRBD2; size: .; J: TRBJ2-5; V: TRBV5-1; CDR3: CASSSGGAETQYF; DNA: TGCGCCAGCAGCAGCGGGGGAGCCGAGACCCAGTACTTC
D: .; size: .; J: TRBJ2-5; V: TRBV6-6; CDR3: CASTEGPRRETQYF; DNA: TGTGCCAGCACCGAGGGGCCTAGGCGAGAGACCCAGTACTTC
D: .; size: .; J: TRBJ1-5; V: TRBV19; CDR3: CASSISRTEAQPQHF; DNA: TGTGCCAGTAGTATTTCCCGGACAGAAGCCCAGCCCCAGCATTTT
D: TRBD1; size: few; J: TRBJ1-5; V: TRBV5-1; CDR3: CASSDGTVNQPQHF; DNA: TGCGCCAGCAGCGACGGGACAGTCAATCAGCCCCAGCATTTT
D: .; size: few; J: TRBJ1-5; V: TRBV28; CDR3: CASSLEDQPQHF; DNA: TGTGCCAGCAGTTTAGAGGATCAGCCCCAGCATTTT
D: TRBD1; size: .; J: TRBJ1-4; V: TRBV7-9; CDR3: CASSLGQGDEEKLFF; DNA: TGTGCCAGCAGCTTAGGACAGGGCGACGAGGAAAAACTGTTTTTT
D: TRBD1; size: .; J: TRBJ2-7; V: TRBV5-1; CDR3: CASSLGTGMDEQYF; DNA: TGCGCCAGCAGCTTAGGGACAGGGATGGACGAGCAGTACTTC
D: .; size: once; J: TRBJ2-5; V: TRBV5-1; CDR3: CASSLERPPLETQYF; DNA: TGCGCCAGCAGCTTGGAGCGACCCCCCCTAGAGACCCAGTACTTC